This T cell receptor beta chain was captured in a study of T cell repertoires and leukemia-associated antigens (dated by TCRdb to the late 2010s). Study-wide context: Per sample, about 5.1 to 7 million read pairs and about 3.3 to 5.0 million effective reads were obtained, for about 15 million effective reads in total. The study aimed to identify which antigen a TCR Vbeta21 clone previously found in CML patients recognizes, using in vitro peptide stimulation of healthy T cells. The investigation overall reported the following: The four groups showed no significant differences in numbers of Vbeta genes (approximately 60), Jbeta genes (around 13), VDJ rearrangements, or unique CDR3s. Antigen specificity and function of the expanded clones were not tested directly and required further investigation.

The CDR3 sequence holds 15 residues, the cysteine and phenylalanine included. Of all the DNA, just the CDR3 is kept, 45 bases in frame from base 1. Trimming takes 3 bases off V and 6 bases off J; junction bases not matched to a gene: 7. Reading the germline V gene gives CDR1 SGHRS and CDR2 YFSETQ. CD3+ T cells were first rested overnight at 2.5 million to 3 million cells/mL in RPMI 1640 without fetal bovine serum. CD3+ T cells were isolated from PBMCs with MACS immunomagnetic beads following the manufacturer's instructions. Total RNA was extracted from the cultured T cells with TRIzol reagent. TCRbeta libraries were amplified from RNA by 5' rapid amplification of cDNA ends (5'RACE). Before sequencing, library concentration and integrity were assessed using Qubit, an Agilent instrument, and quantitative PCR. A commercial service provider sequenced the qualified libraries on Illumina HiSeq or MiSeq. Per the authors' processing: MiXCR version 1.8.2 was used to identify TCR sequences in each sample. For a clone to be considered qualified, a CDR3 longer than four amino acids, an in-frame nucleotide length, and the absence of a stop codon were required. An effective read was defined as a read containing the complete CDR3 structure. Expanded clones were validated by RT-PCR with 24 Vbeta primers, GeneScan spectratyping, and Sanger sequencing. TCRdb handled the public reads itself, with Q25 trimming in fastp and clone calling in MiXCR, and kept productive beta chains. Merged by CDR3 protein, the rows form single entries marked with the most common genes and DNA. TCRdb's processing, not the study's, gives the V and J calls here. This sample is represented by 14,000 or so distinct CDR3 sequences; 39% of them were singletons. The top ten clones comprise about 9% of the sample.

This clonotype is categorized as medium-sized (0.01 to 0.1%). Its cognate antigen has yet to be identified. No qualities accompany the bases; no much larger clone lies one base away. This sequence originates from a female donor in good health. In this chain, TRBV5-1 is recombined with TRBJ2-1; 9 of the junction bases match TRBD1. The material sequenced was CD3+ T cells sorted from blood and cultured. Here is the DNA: TGCGCCAGCAGCTCGGACAGGGGAAGGGGCAATGAGCAGTTCTTC. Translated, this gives CASSSDRGRGNEQFF.